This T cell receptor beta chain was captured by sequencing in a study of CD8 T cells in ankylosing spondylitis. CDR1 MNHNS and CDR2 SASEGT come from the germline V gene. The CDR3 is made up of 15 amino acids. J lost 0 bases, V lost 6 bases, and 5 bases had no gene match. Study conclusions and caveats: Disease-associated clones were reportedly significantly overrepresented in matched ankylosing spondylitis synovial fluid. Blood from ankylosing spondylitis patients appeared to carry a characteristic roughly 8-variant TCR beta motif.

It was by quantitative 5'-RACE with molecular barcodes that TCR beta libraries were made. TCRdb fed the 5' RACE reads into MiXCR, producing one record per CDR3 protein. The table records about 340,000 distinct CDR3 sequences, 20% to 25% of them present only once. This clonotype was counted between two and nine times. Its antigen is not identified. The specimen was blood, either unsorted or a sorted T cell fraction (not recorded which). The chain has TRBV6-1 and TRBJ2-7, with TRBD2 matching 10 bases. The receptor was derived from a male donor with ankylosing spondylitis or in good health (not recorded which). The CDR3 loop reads CASRILAGVSYEQYF. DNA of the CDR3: TGTGCCAGCAGAATTCTAGCGGGGGTCTCCTACGAGCAGTACTTC.